The T cell receptor (beta chain) under discussion was sequenced for a study of T-cell memory formation after mild COVID-19. Notes on the study in general: From day 15 to 85, contracting clones were balanced between CD4 and CD8, whereas later expanders leaned toward CD4+. Most CD4+ clones that shrank were in CM and EM, while CD8+ ones turned up in EMRA. Confirmation of SARS-CoV-2 specificity was lacking for second-wave clones peaking day 37. That cross-reactive memory joined was suggested by some responding clones appearing in pre-infection memory.

Looked up from germline, CDR1 is SGHRS and CDR2 is YFSETQ. The CDR3 is 16 amino acids. V gave up 2 bases and J gave up 3 bases, with 17 bases separating them. TCRdb re-called the 5' RACE reads with MiXCR, one entry per CDR3 protein. The sample carries 110,000 or so distinct CDR3 sequences, approximately 21% recorded once. A note on this clonotype: The antigen remains unidentified.

This TCR came from a man between 18 and 29 years old who had mild COVID-19 (a few samples of this study predate the infection). Cell type and time point are not known. Sequences were obtained from PBMCs or a T cell subset sorted from them (not recorded which). The V gene is TRBV5-1, the J gene TRBJ1-2; D might be TRBD1 (5 bases). The chain's CDR3 is CASSFLGTGTDYGYTF. The CDR3, as DNA: TGCGCCAGCAGCTTCCTGGGGACCGGGACGGACTATGGCTACACCTTC.